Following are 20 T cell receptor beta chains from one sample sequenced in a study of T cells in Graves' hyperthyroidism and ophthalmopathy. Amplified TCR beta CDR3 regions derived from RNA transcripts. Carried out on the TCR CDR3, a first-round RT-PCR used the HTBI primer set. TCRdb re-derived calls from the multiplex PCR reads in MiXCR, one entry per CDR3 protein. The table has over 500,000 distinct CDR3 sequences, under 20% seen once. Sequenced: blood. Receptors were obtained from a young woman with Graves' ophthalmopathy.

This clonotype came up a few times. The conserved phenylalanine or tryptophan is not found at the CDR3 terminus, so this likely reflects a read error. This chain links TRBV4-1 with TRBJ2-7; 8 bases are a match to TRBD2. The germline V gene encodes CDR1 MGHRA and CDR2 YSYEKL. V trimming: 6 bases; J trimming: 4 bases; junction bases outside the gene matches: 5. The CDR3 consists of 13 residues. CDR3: CASSSSGSYEQYL. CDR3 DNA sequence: TGCGCCAGCAGTTCGAGCGGGAGTTACGAGCAGTACCTC.

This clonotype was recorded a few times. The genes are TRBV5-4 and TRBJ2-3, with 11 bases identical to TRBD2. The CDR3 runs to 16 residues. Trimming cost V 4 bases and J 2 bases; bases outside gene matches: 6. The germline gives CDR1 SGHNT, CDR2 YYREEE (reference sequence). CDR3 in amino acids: CASSRTSGFITDTQYF. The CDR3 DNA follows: TGTGCCAGCAGCCGGACTAGCGGGTTCATCACAGATACGCAGTATTTT.

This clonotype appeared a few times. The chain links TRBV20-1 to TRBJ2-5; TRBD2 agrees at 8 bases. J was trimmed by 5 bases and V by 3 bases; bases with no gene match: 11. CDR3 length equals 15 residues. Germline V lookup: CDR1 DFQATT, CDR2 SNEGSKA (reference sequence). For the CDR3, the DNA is TGCAGTGCTAGTAGTAGCGGGACCCTAGGCGAGACCCAGTACTTC. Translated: CSASSSGTLGETQYF.

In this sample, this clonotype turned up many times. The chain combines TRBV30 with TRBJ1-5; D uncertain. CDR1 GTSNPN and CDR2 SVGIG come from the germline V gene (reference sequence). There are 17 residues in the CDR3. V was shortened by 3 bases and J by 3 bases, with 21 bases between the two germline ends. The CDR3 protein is CAWSLHLDGGHNQPQHF. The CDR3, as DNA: TGTGCCTGGAGCCTACACCTGGACGGCGGGCACAATCAGCCCCAGCATTTT.

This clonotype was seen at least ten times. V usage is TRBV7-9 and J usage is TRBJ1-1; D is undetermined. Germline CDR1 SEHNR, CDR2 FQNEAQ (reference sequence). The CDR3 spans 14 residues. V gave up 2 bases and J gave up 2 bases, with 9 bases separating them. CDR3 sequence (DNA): TGTGCCAGCAGCTTACTCAGGACCAACACTGAAGCTTTCTTT. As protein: CASSLLRTNTEAFF.

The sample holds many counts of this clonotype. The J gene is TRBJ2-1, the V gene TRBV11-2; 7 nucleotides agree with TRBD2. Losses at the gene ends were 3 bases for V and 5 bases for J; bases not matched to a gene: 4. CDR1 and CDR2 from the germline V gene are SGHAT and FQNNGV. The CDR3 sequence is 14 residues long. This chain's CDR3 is CASSFPAGNNEQFF. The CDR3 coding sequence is TGTGCCAGCAGCTTTCCAGCGGGAAACAATGAGCAGTTCTTC.

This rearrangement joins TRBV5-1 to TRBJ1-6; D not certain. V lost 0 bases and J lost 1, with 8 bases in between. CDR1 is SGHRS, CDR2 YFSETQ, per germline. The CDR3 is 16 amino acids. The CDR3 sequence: CASSLERSSYNSPLHF. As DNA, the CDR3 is TGCGCCAGCAGCTTGGAGAGGTCATCCTATAATTCACCCCTCCACTTT.

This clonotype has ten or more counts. The CDR3 DNA sequence: TGTGCCAGCGGGGATAGGAGCTACGAGCAGTACTTC. The encoded protein is CASGDRSYEQYF. V gene TRBV6-1 combines with J gene TRBJ2-7; D not certain. V lost 8 bases and J lost 3, with 11 bases in between. The CDR3 is made up of 12 amino acids. The germline V gene has CDR1 MNHNS and CDR2 SASEGT.

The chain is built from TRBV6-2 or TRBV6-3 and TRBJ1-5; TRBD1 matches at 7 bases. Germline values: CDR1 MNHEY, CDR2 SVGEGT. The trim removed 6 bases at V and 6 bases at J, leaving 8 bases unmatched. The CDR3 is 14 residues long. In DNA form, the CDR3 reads TGTGCCAGCAGACCTCAGGGGGGGAGTCAGCCCCAGCATTTT. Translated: CASRPQGGSQPQHF.

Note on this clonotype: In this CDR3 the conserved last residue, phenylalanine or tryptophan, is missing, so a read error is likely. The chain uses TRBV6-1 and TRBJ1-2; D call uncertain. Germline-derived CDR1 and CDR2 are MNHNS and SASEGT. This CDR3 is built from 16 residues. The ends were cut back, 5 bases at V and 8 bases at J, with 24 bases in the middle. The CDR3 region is CASSPGEENYGRGYTL. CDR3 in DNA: TGTGCCAGCAGTCCAGGAGAGGAGAACTATGGACGAGGCTACACCCTC.

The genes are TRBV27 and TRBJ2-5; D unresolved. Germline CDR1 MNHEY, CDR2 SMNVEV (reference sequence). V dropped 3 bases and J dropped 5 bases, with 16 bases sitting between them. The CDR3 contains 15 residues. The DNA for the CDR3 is TGTGCCAGCAGTTTGGGCAGACAACCTGGGGAGACCCAGTACTTC. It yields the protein CASSLGRQPGETQYF.

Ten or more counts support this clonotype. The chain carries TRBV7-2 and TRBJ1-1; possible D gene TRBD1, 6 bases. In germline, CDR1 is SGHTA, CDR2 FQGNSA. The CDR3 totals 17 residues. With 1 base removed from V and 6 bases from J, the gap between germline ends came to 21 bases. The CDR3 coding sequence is TGTGCCAGCAGCTTAGTACCCGCTGGCGGGGGGCCGGCTGAAGCTTTCTTT. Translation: CASSLVPAGGGPAEAFF.

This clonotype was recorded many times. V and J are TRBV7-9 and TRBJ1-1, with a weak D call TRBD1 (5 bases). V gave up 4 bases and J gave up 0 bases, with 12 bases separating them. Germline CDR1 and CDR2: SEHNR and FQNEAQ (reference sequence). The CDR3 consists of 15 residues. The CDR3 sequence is CASSSPDSMNTEAFF. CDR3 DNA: TGTGCCAGCAGCTCACCAGACAGCATGAACACTGAAGCTTTCTTT.

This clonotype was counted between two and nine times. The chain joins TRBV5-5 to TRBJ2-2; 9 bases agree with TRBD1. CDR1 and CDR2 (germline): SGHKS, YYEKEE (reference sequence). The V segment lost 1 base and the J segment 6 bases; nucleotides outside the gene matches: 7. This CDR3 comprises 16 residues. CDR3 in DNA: TGTGCCAGCAGCTTGTTCGGGGACAGGGCCGCCGGGGAGCTGTTTTTT. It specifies CASSLFGDRAAGELFF. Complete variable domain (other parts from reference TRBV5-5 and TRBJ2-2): DAGVTQSPTHLIKTRGQQVTLRCSPISGHKSVSWYQQVLGQGPQFIFQYYEKEERGRGNFPDRFSARQFPNYSSELNVNALLLGDSALYLCASSLFGDRAAGELFFGEGSRLTVL.

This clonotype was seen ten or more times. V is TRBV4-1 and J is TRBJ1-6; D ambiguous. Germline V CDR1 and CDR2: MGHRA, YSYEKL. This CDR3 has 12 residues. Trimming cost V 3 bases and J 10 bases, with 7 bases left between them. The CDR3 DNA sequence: TGCGCCAGCAGCCAGGGTAGATCACCCCTCCACTTT. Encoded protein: CASSQGRSPLHF.

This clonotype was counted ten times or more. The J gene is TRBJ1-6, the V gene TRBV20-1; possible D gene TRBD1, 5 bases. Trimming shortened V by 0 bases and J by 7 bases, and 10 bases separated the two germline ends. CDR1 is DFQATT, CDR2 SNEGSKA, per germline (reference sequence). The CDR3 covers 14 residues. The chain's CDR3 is CSARDRVVNSPLHF. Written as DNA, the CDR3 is TGCAGTGCTAGAGACAGGGTGGTGAATTCACCCCTCCACTTT.

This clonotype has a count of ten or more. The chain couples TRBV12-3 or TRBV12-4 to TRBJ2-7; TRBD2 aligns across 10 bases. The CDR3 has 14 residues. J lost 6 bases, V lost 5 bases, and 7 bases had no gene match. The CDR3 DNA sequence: TGTGCCAGCAGTGCTTCTAGCGGGAGAATCGAGCAGTACTTC. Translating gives CASSASSGRIEQYF.

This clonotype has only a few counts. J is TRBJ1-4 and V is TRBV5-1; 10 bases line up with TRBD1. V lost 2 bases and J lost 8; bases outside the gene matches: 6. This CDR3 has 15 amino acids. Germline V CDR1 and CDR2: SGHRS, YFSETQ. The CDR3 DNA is TGCGCCAGCAGCTTCCCGACAGGGGGCACGGAAAAACTGTTTTTT. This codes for CASSFPTGGTEKLFF.

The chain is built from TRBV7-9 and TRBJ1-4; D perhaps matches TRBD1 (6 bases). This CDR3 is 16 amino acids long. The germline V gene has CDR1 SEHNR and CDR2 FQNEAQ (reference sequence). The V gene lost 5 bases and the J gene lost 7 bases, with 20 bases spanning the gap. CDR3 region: CASSPTRRGALEKLFF. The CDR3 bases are TGTGCCAGCAGCCCAACCCGACGGGGGGCCCTTGAAAAACTGTTTTTT.

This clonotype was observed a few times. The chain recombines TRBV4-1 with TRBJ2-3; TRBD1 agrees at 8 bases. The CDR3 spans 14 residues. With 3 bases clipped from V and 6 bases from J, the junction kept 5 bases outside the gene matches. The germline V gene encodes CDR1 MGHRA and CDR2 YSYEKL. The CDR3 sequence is CASSHSQGADTQYF. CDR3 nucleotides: TGCGCCAGCAGCCATTCCCAGGGGGCCGATACGCAGTATTTT.